This T cell receptor beta chain was retrieved from a study of control samples from healthy donors and cancer patients. Using immunoSEQ multiplex PCR, the repertoire was profiled, and TCRdb retains in-frame clones only, with some absent. Of 100,000 to 150,000 clones in the sample, almost 95% were seen once. CDR3 size: 16 residues. Germline loops: CDR1 SGHVS, CDR2 FNYEAQ. The ends were cut back, 2 bases at V and 0 bases at J, with 11 bases in the middle. This receptor was obtained from a man aged 80 or over with head and neck cancer. The chain combines TRBV7-6 with TRBJ2-1; D is perhaps TRBD2 (6 bases). The sample consisted of PBMCs. The CDR3 sequence is CASSLKAGSSYNEQFF. For the CDR3, the DNA is TGTGCCAGCAGCTTAAAGGCGGGGAGCTCCTACAATGAGCAGTTCTTC.